The 20 T cell receptor beta chains listed next were all sequenced from one sample in a study of post-analysis software for immune sequencing data. TCR beta cDNA libraries included unique molecular identifiers. TCRdb called the PCR reads again in MiXCR, with one record for every CDR3 protein. This sample has roughly 670,000 distinct CDR3 sequences, with 55% to 60% found just once. Study observations and caveats: Patients carried roughly 5 TRBV segments more frequently than controls did, and TRBV5-6, TRBV5-1 and TRBV20-1 were among them.

For these receptors, no antigen is known. What was sequenced was blood. Receptors originate from a girl aged 2 to 9 with multiple sclerosis.

The rearrangement joins TRBV6-2 or TRBV6-3 to TRBJ2-5, with D possibly being TRBD2 (6 bases). The assigned J gene may be wrong: the sequence end matches TRBJ2-7 better. The CDR3 has 13 residues. The germline V gene encodes CDR1 MNHEY and CDR2 SVGEGT. The CDR3 region has the DNA TGTGCCAGCAGTTACGGGGGAGGCGACGAGCAGTACTTC. Translating gives CASSYGGGDEQYF.

V is TRBV6-6 and J is TRBJ2-5; the D gene is possibly TRBD2 (5 bases). V lost 7 bases and J 4 bases, leaving 10 bases between the germline ends. CDR1 is MNHNY, CDR2 SVGAGI, per germline (reference sequence). This CDR3 comprises 12 residues. CDR3 bases: TGTGCCAGCACGGACTTCCGAGAGACCCAGTACTTC. It specifies CASTDFRETQYF.

This clonotype was counted a few times. The rearrangement uses TRBV12-3 or TRBV12-4 and TRBJ2-1; 10 bases match TRBD2. The trim removed 5 bases at V and 0 bases at J, leaving 10 bases unmatched. There are 18 residues in the CDR3. The CDR3 here is CASSPRAPSGSSYNEQFF. The DNA of the CDR3 is TGTGCCAGCAGTCCTAGGGCCCCTAGCGGGAGCTCCTACAATGAGCAGTTCTTC.

The chain links TRBV6-2 or TRBV6-3 to TRBJ2-3, with D tentatively TRBD2 (6 bases). The CDR3 consists of 13 residues. Germline V gives CDR1 MNHEY, CDR2 SVGEGT. Trimming removed 7 bases from V and 4 bases from J, with 12 bases in between. CDR3 residues: CASTPGVPDTQYF. The DNA for the CDR3 is TGTGCCAGCACTCCGGGGGTTCCAGATACGCAGTATTTT.

This clonotype was observed a handful of times. The gene calls are TRBV5-6 and TRBJ2-5; TRBD1 might be the D (5 bases). CDR1 and CDR2 from the germline V gene are SGHDT and YYEEEE. The V end was cut by 4 bases, the J end by 1 base, with 11 bases between. The CDR3 sequence is 14 residues long. CDR3 nucleotides: TGTGCCAGCAGCACACGACAGACCCAAGAGACCCAGTACTTC. Its protein is CASSTRQTQETQYF.

V gene TRBV7-2 combines with J gene TRBJ2-7, with D unresolved. In germline, CDR1 is SGHTA, CDR2 FQGNSA. This CDR3 has 15 amino acids. Trimming stripped 0 bases from V and 0 bases from J, with 9 bases between. The CDR3 region has the DNA TGTGCCAGCAGCTTAGCCAGTTCTAGCTCCTACGAGCAGTACTTC. This translates into CASSLASSSSYEQYF.

There are a few counts of this clonotype. The V and J genes are TRBV20-1 and TRBJ2-7, with 8 bases identical to TRBD1. This CDR3 region has 12 residues. Losses at the gene ends were 6 bases for V and 6 bases for J; bases not matched to a gene: 7. Germline V gives CDR1 DFQATT, CDR2 SNEGSKA (reference sequence). CDR3 sequence: CSATLDRGEQYF. Here the CDR3 DNA reads TGCAGTGCCACCCTTGACAGGGGCGAGCAGTACTTC.

This clonotype was counted between two and nine times. This sequence joins TRBV7-3 and TRBJ2-5; the match to TRBD1 covers 8 bases. The CDR3 runs 15 residues. With V trimmed by 5 bases and J by 5 bases, 10 bases remained unmatched. CDR1 and CDR2 (germline): SGHTA, FQGTGA. CDR3 nucleotide sequence: TGTGCCAGCAGCGCGCAGGGGGCCGTTGGGGAGACCCAGTACTTC. This codes for CASSAQGAVGETQYF.

V usage is TRBV29-1 and J usage is TRBJ2-1; the D gene is possibly TRBD2 (6 bases). Germline V CDR1 and CDR2: SQVTM, ANQGSEA. The germline V and J ends were trimmed by 4 bases and 8 bases, with 15 bases remaining between them. The CDR3 has 13 amino acids. The CDR3 region is CSVVREVVDEQFF. The CDR3 coding sequence is TGCAGCGTTGTCAGGGAGGTGGTCGATGAGCAGTTCTTC.

The rearrangement joins TRBV5-1 to TRBJ1-2, with a possible D match to TRBD1 (5 bases). From germline, CDR1 is SGHRS and CDR2 YFSETQ. CDR3 length: 15 amino acids. V dropped 1 base and J dropped 4 bases, with 14 bases sitting between them. In nucleotides, the CDR3 is TGCGCCAGCAGCTTGTTGCCCGGGGCTGGCTATGGCTACACCTTC. This translates into CASSLLPGAGYGYTF.

This rearrangement joins TRBV5-5 to TRBJ2-7; D is ambiguous. Trimming shortened V by 4 bases and J by 2 bases, and 13 bases separated the two germline ends. The germline V gene encodes CDR1 SGHKS and CDR2 YYEKEE (reference sequence). The CDR3 consists of 14 residues. The CDR3 sequence is CASSPVGPTYEQYF. The CDR3 DNA reads TGTGCCAGCAGCCCTGTAGGGCCAACCTACGAGCAGTACTTC. The variable domain in full, with the rest retrieved from reference TRBV5-5 and TRBJ2-7, is DAGVTQSPTHLIKTRGQQVTLRCSPISGHKSVSWYQQVLGQGPQFIFQYYEKEERGRGNFPDRFSARQFPNYSSELNVNALLLGDSALYLCASSPVGPTYEQYFGPGTRLTVT.

The rearrangement joins TRBV12-3 or TRBV12-4 to TRBJ2-2; D is unresolved. The CDR3 consists of 19 residues. V lost 0 bases, J lost 2 bases, and 19 bases lay in between. The CDR3 loop reads CASSLAGASHQLNTGELFF. DNA of the CDR3: TGTGCCAGCAGTTTAGCAGGCGCCAGCCACCAACTAAACACCGGGGAGCTGTTTTTT.

The V call is TRBV6-2 or TRBV6-3, the J call TRBJ2-1; the match to TRBD1 covers 9 bases. Looked up from germline, CDR1 is MNHEY and CDR2 is SVGEGT. The CDR3 has 17 amino acids. The V segment lost 6 bases and the J segment 6 bases; nucleotides outside the gene matches: 15. The CDR3 loop reads CASRPISGTGRSNEQFF. Written as DNA, the CDR3 is TGTGCCAGCAGGCCCATCTCCGGGACAGGGAGGTCCAATGAGCAGTTCTTC.

This clonotype was seen only a few times. The chain combines TRBV5-1 with TRBJ2-3; unclear D gene. Per the germline V gene, CDR1 is SGHRS and CDR2 is YFSETQ. V shed 0 bases and J shed 2 bases, with 7 bases lying between them. This CDR3 comprises 14 residues. This CDR3 reads CASSLVGYTDTQYF. As DNA, the CDR3 is TGCGCCAGCAGCTTGGTAGGGTACACAGATACGCAGTATTTT.

This clonotype was counted between two and nine times. The V and J genes are TRBV6-1 and TRBJ2-7; D may be TRBD2 (7 bases). Germline CDR1 and CDR2: MNHNS and SASEGT. Trimming stripped 8 bases from V and 2 bases from J, with 25 bases between. This CDR3 region has 17 residues. The CDR3 here is CASSNQGGGSPAYEQYF. The CDR3 DNA is TGTGCCAGCTCTAACCAAGGGGGAGGGTCGCCAGCCTACGAGCAGTACTTC.

A remark on this clonotype: One end of the junction varies from germline; a read error may be responsible. The chain uses TRBV6-2 or TRBV6-3 and TRBJ2-7; D unresolved. The CDR3 contains 14 residues. From germline, CDR1 is MNHEY and CDR2 SVGEGT. CDR3 amino acids: CACSDGYSSYEQYF. CDR3 in DNA: TGTGCCTGCAGTGACGGATACTCCTCCTACGAGCAGTACTTC.

This sequence joins TRBV20-1 and TRBJ1-6, with TRBD1 as a possible D gene (5 bases). The germline V gene has CDR1 DFQATT and CDR2 SNEGSKA (reference sequence). There are 14 residues in the CDR3. Trimming pared 3 bases from V and 6 bases from J, leaving 12 bases between. The CDR3 is CSASKAGPNSPLHF. CDR3 DNA sequence: TGCAGTGCTAGTAAGGCAGGGCCTAATTCACCCCTCCACTTT.

There are a few counts of this clonotype. The rearrangement uses TRBV10-1 and TRBJ1-1, with 8 bases identical to TRBD1. CDR1 and CDR2 from the germline V gene are WNHNN and SYGVQD (reference sequence). The CDR3 totals 15 residues. The trim removed 4 bases at V and 1 base at J, leaving 5 bases unmatched. The chain's CDR3 is CASSGGTGGNTEAFF. In nucleotides, the CDR3 is TGCGCCAGCAGTGGGGGGACAGGCGGGAACACTGAAGCTTTCTTT.

In its sample, this clonotype was seen a few times. The chain combines TRBV7-8 with TRBJ2-5; 8 nucleotides line up with TRBD2. This CDR3 has 15 residues. In germline, CDR1 is SGHVS, CDR2 FQNEAQ. Unmatched junction bases numbered 4, after V lost 2 bases and J lost 2 bases. For the CDR3, the DNA is TGTGCCAGCAGCTTACAACTAGCGGCTCAAGAGACCCAGTACTTC. Amino acid sequence: CASSLQLAAQETQYF. The full variable domain, with the rest looked up from reference TRBV7-8 and TRBJ2-5, is GAGVSQSPRYKVAKRGQDVALRCDPISGHVSLFWYQQALGQGPEFLTYFQNEAQLDKSGLPSDRFFAERPEGSVSTLKIQRTQQEDSAVYLCASSLQLAAQETQYFGPGTRLLVL.

This sequence joins TRBV3-1 and TRBJ2-3, with unresolved D. The CDR3 is 17 residues long. Trimming cost V 2 bases and J 2 bases, with 17 bases left between them. Germline V gene lookup returns CDR1 LGHDT and CDR2 YNNKEL (reference sequence). CDR3 nucleotide sequence: TGTGCCAGCAGCCAAAATTACCTAAGGAGCTACACAGATACGCAGTATTTT. It yields the protein CASSQNYLRSYTDTQYF.